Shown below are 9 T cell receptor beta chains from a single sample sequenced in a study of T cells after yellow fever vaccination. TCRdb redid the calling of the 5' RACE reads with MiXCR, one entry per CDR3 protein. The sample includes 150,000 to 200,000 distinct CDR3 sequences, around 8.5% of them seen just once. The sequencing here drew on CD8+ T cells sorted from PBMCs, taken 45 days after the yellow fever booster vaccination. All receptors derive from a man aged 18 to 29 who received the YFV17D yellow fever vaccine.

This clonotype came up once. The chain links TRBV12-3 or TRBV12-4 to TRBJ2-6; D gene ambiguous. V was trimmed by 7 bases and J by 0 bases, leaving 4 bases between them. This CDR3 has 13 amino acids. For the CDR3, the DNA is TGTGCCAGCACATACTCTGGGGCCAACGTCCTGACTTTC. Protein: CASTYSGANVLTF.

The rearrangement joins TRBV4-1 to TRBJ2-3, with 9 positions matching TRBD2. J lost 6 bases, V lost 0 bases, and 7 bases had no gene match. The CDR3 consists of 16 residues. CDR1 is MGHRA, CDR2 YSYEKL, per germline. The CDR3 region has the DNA TGCGCCAGCAGCCAAGAAGGGGCGGGGGGGGAGGATACGCAGTATTTT. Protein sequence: CASSQEGAGGEDTQYF.

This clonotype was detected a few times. The DNA for the CDR3 is TGTGCCAGCAGCCCGACAGCCGACTATGGCTACACCTTC. Its translation: CASSPTADYGYTF. V is TRBV13 and J is TRBJ1-2; the D gene is possibly TRBD1 (5 bases). Germline-derived CDR1 and CDR2 are PRHDT and FYEKMQ (reference sequence). The V end lost 5 bases, the J end lost 3 bases, and 10 bases lay between the germline ends. CDR3 length: 13 residues.

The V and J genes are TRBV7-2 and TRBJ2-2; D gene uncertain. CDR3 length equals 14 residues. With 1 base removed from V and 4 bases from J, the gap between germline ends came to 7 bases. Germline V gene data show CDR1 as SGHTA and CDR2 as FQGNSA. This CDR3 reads CASSLDSPTGELFF. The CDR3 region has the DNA TGTGCCAGCAGCTTAGATTCACCCACCGGGGAGCTGTTTTTT.

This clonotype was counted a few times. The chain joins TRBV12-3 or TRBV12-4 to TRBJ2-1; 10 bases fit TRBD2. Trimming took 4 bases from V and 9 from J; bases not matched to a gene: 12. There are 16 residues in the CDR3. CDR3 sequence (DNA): TGTGCCAGCAGTTCCCCCGCTAGCGGGGGATTCGGTGAGCAGTTCTTC. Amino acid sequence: CASSSPASGGFGEQFF.

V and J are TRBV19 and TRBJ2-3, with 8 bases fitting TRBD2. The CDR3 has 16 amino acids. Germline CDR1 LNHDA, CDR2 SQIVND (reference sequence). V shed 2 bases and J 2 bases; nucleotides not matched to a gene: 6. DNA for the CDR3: TGTGCCAGTAGTATACCCAGCGGGGGCTACACAGATACGCAGTATTTT. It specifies CASSIPSGGYTDTQYF.

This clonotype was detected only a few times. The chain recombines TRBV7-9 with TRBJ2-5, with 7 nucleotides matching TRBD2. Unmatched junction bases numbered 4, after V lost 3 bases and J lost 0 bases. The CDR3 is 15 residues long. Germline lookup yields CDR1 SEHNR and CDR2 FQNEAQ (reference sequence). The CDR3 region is CASSLQRGYQETQYF. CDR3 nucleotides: TGTGCCAGCAGCTTGCAGCGGGGCTACCAAGAGACCCAGTACTTC.

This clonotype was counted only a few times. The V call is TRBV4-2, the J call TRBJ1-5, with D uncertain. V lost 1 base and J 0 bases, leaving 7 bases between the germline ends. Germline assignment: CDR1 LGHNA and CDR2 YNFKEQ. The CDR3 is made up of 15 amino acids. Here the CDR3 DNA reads TGTGCCAGCAGCCAAGTTGGATATAGCAATCAGCCCCAGCATTTT. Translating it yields CASSQVGYSNQPQHF.

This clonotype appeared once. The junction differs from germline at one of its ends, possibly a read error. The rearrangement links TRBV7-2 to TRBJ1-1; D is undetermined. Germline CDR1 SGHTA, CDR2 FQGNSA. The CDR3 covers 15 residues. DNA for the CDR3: TGTGCCAGCAGCTTAGTTACGGCAGGAGTCACTGATGCTTTCTTT. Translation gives CASSLVTAGVTDAFF.